The 27 T cell receptor beta chains below were found in one sample sequenced in a study of CD8 T cells in ankylosing spondylitis. TCRdb reanalysed the 5' RACE reads using MiXCR and keeps one entry per CDR3 protein. The table records more than 110,000 distinct CDR3 sequences, roughly 8% of them present only once. Sequenced: synovial fluid, either unsorted or a sorted T cell fraction (not recorded which). The receptor source for this set is a male donor with ankylosing spondylitis.

At least ten counts were recorded for this clonotype. The rearrangement uses TRBV9 and TRBJ2-3; 8 bases map to TRBD2. V was clipped by 2 bases and J by 2 bases; unmatched bases: 10. From germline, CDR1 is SGDLS and CDR2 YYNGEE. This CDR3 spans 17 amino acids. The CDR3 DNA sequence: TGTGCCAGCAGCGTTTTGTCAGGAGCGGGGGTCACAGATACGCAGTATTTT. It is translated as CASSVLSGAGVTDTQYF.

The chain couples TRBV6-5 to TRBJ1-3, with D hard to call. Germline CDR1 and CDR2: MNHEY and SVGAGI. The CDR3 runs 12 residues. Trimming pared 6 bases from V and 4 bases from J, leaving 7 bases between. The CDR3 coding sequence is TGTGCCAGCAGGTCCTTGGGAAACACCATATATTTT. Amino acids: CASRSLGNTIYF.

This clonotype was observed many times. V gene TRBV12-3 or TRBV12-4 combines with J gene TRBJ1-1; tentatively, D is TRBD1 (6 bases). V lost 7 bases, J lost 6 bases, and 18 bases lay in between. CDR3 size: 14 residues. The CDR3 is CASIGRGEFAEAFF. CDR3 in DNA: TGTGCCAGCATCGGCAGGGGAGAATTCGCTGAAGCTTTCTTT.

There are many counts of this clonotype. The CDR3 here is CASSLGQPKGEQFF. The CDR3 bases are TGCGCCAGCAGCTTGGGGCAGCCAAAGGGCGAGCAGTTCTTC. V usage is TRBV5-1 and J usage is TRBJ2-1; D call uncertain. Germline CDR1 SGHRS, CDR2 YFSETQ. The V and J ends lost 0 bases and 10 bases respectively, with 14 bases between them. The CDR3 totals 14 residues.

This clonotype has at least ten counts. The V call is TRBV5-6, the J call TRBJ1-2; D not resolved. Germline V gene lookup returns CDR1 SGHDT and CDR2 YYEEEE. There are 13 residues in the CDR3. Trimming took 1 base from V and 4 from J, leaving 8 bases between them. The CDR3: CASSLWQSYGYTF. The DNA for the CDR3 is TGTGCCAGCAGCTTGTGGCAAAGCTATGGCTACACCTTC.

CDR3 in amino acids: CSAVGRPSGNTIYF. In nucleotides, the CDR3 is TGCAGTGCTGTCGGGCGACCCTCTGGAAACACCATATATTTT. The rearrangement links TRBV20-1 to TRBJ1-3; no firm D call. V dropped 5 bases and J dropped 0 bases, with 11 bases sitting between them. CDR3 length: 14 amino acids. The germline CDR1 and CDR2 sequences are DFQATT and SNEGSKA (reference sequence).

In its sample, this clonotype was seen a few times. The rearrangement uses TRBV10-3 and TRBJ2-5, with 8 nucleotides matching TRBD1. The CDR3 has 14 residues. CDR1 is ENHRY, CDR2 SYGVKD, per germline. V shed 11 bases, J shed 2 bases, and the junction held 10 bases outside the gene matches. CDR3 DNA: TGTGCCGCCCAACCCGGGACAGGTCAAGAGACCCAGTACTTC. It encodes CAAQPGTGQETQYF.

This clonotype was detected ten times or more. V gene TRBV12-3 or TRBV12-4 combines with J gene TRBJ1-1; TRBD1 aligns across 8 bases. The CDR3 sequence is 14 residues long. J was trimmed by 1 base and V by 7 bases; bases with no gene match: 5. CDR3 bases: TGTGCCAGCAACCAGGGGGCAGGGAACACTGAAGCTTTCTTT. Encoded protein: CASNQGAGNTEAFF.

The CDR3 here is CSASIGLETQYF. In DNA, the CDR3 is TGCAGTGCTAGTATAGGATTGGAGACCCAGTACTTC. The V and J genes are TRBV20-1 and TRBJ2-5; no definite D call. CDR1 and CDR2 from the germline V gene are DFQATT and SNEGSKA (reference sequence). The V end lost 3 bases, the J end lost 5 bases, and 10 bases lay between the germline ends. The CDR3 is 12 amino acids.

This clonotype was seen ten or more times. The chain joins TRBV7-2 to TRBJ2-5; 10 bases align to TRBD2. The CDR3 covers 16 residues. Germline lookup yields CDR1 SGHTA and CDR2 FQGNSA. V lost 2 bases to trimming and J lost 4 bases; unmatched junction nucleotides: 7. DNA of the CDR3: TGTGCCAGCAGCTTATGGGCTAGCGGGAGAGTAGAGACCCAGTACTTC. This translates into CASSLWASGRVETQYF.

The rearrangement links TRBV20-1 to TRBJ1-1; no clear D gene. V gave up 6 bases and J gave up 0 bases, with 8 bases separating them. CDR3 length equals 12 residues. Germline V gene sequence: CDR1 DFQATT, CDR2 SNEGSKA (reference sequence). The CDR3, as DNA: TGCAGTGCCACAGATTTGAACACTGAAGCTTTCTTT. It is translated as CSATDLNTEAFF.

The V gene is TRBV5-1, the J gene TRBJ2-2, with TRBD2 identical over 7 bases. Germline V lookup: CDR1 SGHRS, CDR2 YFSETQ. This CDR3 contains 15 residues. Losses at the gene ends were 4 bases for V and 4 bases for J; bases not matched to a gene: 7. The DNA of the CDR3 is TGCGCCAGCAGCATGCGGGAGAGGGGCACCGGGGAGCTGTTTTTT. As protein: CASSMRERGTGELFF.

The table lists this clonotype with many counts. V and J are TRBV28 and TRBJ2-1; D may be TRBD2 (7 bases). The CDR3 is made up of 13 amino acids. The V gene's germline CDR1 is MDHEN and CDR2 SYDVKM. The V and J ends lost 2 bases and 8 bases respectively, with 10 bases between them. Here the CDR3 DNA reads TGTGCCAGCAGTTTAGGCGGGGGCTATGAGCAGTTCTTC. Translated: CASSLGGGYEQFF.

The J gene is TRBJ1-2, the V gene TRBV7-9; D is ambiguous. V dropped 1 base and J dropped 8 bases, with 8 bases sitting between them. CDR3 length: 12 amino acids. Germline assignment: CDR1 SEHNR and CDR2 FQNEAQ (reference sequence). Here the CDR3 DNA reads TGTGCCAGCAGCTTAGGTCGAGGAGGCTACACCTTC. Its protein product is CASSLGRGGYTF.

Ten or more counts support this clonotype. The gene calls are TRBV9 and TRBJ2-5; D gene ambiguous. Germline V gene sequence: CDR1 SGDLS, CDR2 YYNGEE. The CDR3 runs 13 residues. Trimming stripped 2 bases from V and 1 base from J, with 6 bases between. This CDR3 is CASSVALQETQYF. CDR3 coding DNA: TGTGCCAGCAGCGTGGCCCTCCAAGAGACCCAGTACTTC.

This clonotype was observed at least ten times. The chain employs TRBV7-2 and TRBJ2-7; 9 positions agree with TRBD2. The germline V gene has CDR1 SGHTA and CDR2 FQGNSA. The CDR3 runs 15 residues. The J segment lost 6 bases and the V segment lost 5 bases, leaving 11 bases of the junction unmatched. CDR3 in DNA: TGTGCCAGCAGCCCCCTAGCGGGAATCCATAGCGAGCAGTACTTC. This encodes CASSPLAGIHSEQYF.

This clonotype was seen repeatedly, ten times or more. This chain joins TRBV2 and TRBJ2-1; 7 nucleotides agree with TRBD2. The CDR3 is 15 residues long. The germline V gene has CDR1 SNHLY and CDR2 FYNNEI. V lost 3 bases and J lost 1; bases outside the gene matches: 3. CDR3 region: CASSDLAASYNEQFF. In DNA form, the CDR3 reads TGTGCCAGCAGTGACCTAGCGGCGTCCTACAATGAGCAGTTCTTC.

This clonotype was observed many times. This rearrangement joins TRBV24-1 to TRBJ2-3, with 10 bases lining up with TRBD2. The V segment lost 4 bases and the J segment 4 bases; nucleotides outside the gene matches: 4. The CDR3 extends over 15 amino acids. Germline V gene lookup returns CDR1 KGHDR and CDR2 SFDVKD. DNA of the CDR3: TGTGCCACCAGTGAAACACTAGCGGGGTCAGATACGCAGTATTTT. The encoded protein is CATSETLAGSDTQYF.

In its sample, this clonotype was seen many times. The chain links TRBV18 to TRBJ1-4; perhaps TRBD1 as D (6 bases). The CDR3 runs to 16 residues. In germline, CDR1 is KGHSH, CDR2 LQKENI. The V and J ends lost 3 bases and 5 bases respectively, with 16 bases between them. The CDR3 loop reads CASSPDTTGWNEKLFF. In nucleotides, the CDR3 is TGTGCCAGCTCACCCGATACTACAGGGTGGAATGAAAAACTGTTTTTT.

This clonotype appeared a few times. This chain links TRBV9 with TRBJ2-7; D may correspond to TRBD1 or TRBD2 (5 bases each). In germline, CDR1 is SGDLS, CDR2 YYNGEE. V was cut by 3 bases and J by 6 bases, with 22 bases left in between. The CDR3 runs to 16 residues. The CDR3 here is CASSGFSGDGGSEQYF. For the CDR3, the DNA is TGTGCCAGCAGCGGGTTCAGTGGGGACGGTGGTAGCGAGCAGTACTTC.

This clonotype was seen only a few times. The rearrangement uses TRBV7-9 and TRBJ1-3; D uncertain. The germline gives CDR1 SEHNR, CDR2 FQNEAQ (reference sequence). V dropped 3 bases and J dropped 2 bases, with 5 bases sitting between them. This CDR3 has 13 residues. This CDR3 is CASSFSTGNTIYF. The CDR3 nucleotides read TGTGCCAGCAGCTTTTCCACTGGAAACACCATATATTTT.

This clonotype has more than one count but fewer than ten. The gene calls are TRBV20-1 and TRBJ2-3; no clear D gene. The CDR3 loop spans 12 amino acids. Deletions cut 3 bases from V and 6 bases from J, with 10 bases between. Germline V lookup: CDR1 DFQATT, CDR2 SNEGSKA (reference sequence). The CDR3 reads CSARKYGDTQYF. The CDR3, as DNA: TGCAGTGCTAGGAAATACGGGGATACGCAGTATTTT.

This clonotype appeared many times. CDR3 sequence: CASSFRGSFTDTQYF. The CDR3, as DNA: TGTGCCAGCAGCTTTCGGGGTTCTTTCACAGATACGCAGTATTTT. The chain has TRBV5-6 and TRBJ2-3, with D possibly being TRBD2 (5 bases). Per the germline V gene, CDR1 is SGHDT and CDR2 is YYEEEE. The CDR3 covers 15 residues. Trimming left V 2 bases short and J 2 bases short, with 12 bases between.

J is TRBJ1-4 and V is TRBV5-1, with 9 bases lining up with TRBD1. The CDR3 is 15 amino acids. V shed 4 bases, J shed 6 bases, and the junction held 7 bases outside the gene matches. CDR1 is SGHRS and CDR2 is YFSETQ in the germline V gene. CDR3 amino acids: CASSPLQGADEKLFF. The CDR3 coding sequence is TGCGCCAGCAGCCCGTTACAGGGGGCGGATGAAAAACTGTTTTTT.

This clonotype has more than one count but fewer than ten. The chain has TRBV7-2 and TRBJ2-5, with 8 bases lining up with TRBD2. The junction had 6 bases not matched to a gene; V was cut back by 1 base and J by 2 bases. The V gene's germline CDR1 is SGHTA and CDR2 FQGNSA. The CDR3 loop spans 16 amino acids. Written as DNA, the CDR3 is TGTGCCAGCAGCTTAGTCGGGGGGGACACTCAAGAGACCCAGTACTTC. Protein sequence: CASSLVGGDTQETQYF.

This clonotype was counted at least ten times. The chain couples TRBV2 to TRBJ1-1, with a tentative D call TRBD1 (5 bases). Trimming shortened V by 4 bases and J by 3 bases, and 12 bases separated the two germline ends. The CDR3 sequence is 14 residues long. From germline, CDR1 is SNHLY and CDR2 FYNNEI. The CDR3 sequence: CASSGGGAHTEAFF. The CDR3 coding sequence is TGTGCCAGCAGTGGAGGAGGGGCGCACACTGAAGCTTTCTTT.

This clonotype was seen at least ten times. V usage is TRBV12-3 or TRBV12-4 and J usage is TRBJ1-5; no firm D call. The CDR3 contains 16 residues. The V gene lost 1 base and the J gene lost 0 bases, with 10 bases spanning the gap. DNA of the CDR3: TGTGCCAGCAGTTTAGTTGCCGGTTATAGCAATCAGCCCCAGCATTTT. Translation: CASSLVAGYSNQPQHF.